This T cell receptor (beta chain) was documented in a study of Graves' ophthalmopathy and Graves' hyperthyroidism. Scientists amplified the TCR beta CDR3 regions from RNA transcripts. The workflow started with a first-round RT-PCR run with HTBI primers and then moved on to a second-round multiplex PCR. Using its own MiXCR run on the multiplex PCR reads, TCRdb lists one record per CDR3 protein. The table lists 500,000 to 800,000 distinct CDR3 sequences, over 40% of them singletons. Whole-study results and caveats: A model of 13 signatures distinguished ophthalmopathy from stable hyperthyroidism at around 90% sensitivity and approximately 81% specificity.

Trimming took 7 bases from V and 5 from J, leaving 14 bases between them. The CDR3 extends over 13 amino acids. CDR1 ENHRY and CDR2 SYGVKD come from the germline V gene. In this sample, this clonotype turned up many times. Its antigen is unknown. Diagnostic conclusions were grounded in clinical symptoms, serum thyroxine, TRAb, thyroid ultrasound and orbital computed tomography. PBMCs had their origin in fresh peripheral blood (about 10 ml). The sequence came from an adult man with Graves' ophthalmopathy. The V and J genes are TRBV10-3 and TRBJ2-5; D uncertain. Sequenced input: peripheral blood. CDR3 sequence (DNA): TGTGCCATCACTGGGTCAAGTGGGGAGACCCAGTACTTC. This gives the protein CAITGSSGETQYF.